What follows are 7 T cell receptor beta chains derived from one specimen sequenced in a study of T-cell reconstitution after alpha-beta-depleted transplantation in children. The TCRbeta library was prepared with unique molecular identifiers. From the PCR reads, TCRdb called clonotypes with MiXCR, one entry per CDR3 protein. The sample lists fewer than 120,000 distinct CDR3 sequences; about a tenth were seen once. The sequenced sample was PBMCs from the stem cell graft donor, obtained from the stem cell graft. The receptor set was obtained from a human donor who donated a stem cell graft to a child with acute lymphoblastic leukemia.

In its sample, this clonotype was seen a few times. One junction end does not reproduce the germline sequence, and a read error may be involved. This chain uses TRBV27 with TRBJ2-4; 8 nucleotides agree with TRBD1. The CDR3 is 17 amino acids. Germline CDR1 reads MNHEY; CDR2 reads SMNVEV (reference sequence). The CDR3 loop is CASRAFGTGTGKNSQYF. CDR3 bases: TGTGCCAGCAGGGCCTTTGGTACAGGGACAGGCAAAAACAGTCAGTACTTC.

As for this clonotype: A much larger clone differs from this one at a single base, so this may be a read error. J is TRBJ2-2 and V is TRBV3-1; TRBD1 matches at 8 bases. CDR3 length: 17 residues. The V gene's germline CDR1 is LGHDT and CDR2 YNNKEL (reference sequence). The DNA for the CDR3 is TGTGCCACCAGCTCCCCCAAGCAGGGGGCGCTCACCGGGGAGCTGTTTTTT. Encoded protein: CATSSPKQGALTGELFF.

In this sample, this clonotype turned up many times. V usage is TRBV29-1 and J usage is TRBJ2-1; TRBD2 matches at 8 bases. With V trimmed by 3 bases and J by 6 bases, 7 bases remained unmatched. Germline assignment: CDR1 SQVTM and CDR2 ANQGSEA. This CDR3 is 14 amino acids long. CDR3 nucleotide sequence: TGCAGCGTTGAGGGCCGACTAGCGATCAATGAGCAGTTCTTC. It encodes CSVEGRLAINEQFF.

This clonotype was recorded many times. The chain employs TRBV10-2 and TRBJ2-7; 12 nucleotides line up with TRBD2. CDR1 is WSHSY, CDR2 SAAADI, per germline. V lost 6 bases and J lost 1; bases outside the gene matches: 4. This CDR3 has 15 residues. CDR3 loop: CASRSTSGGSYEQYF. In DNA form, the CDR3 reads TGCGCCAGCAGGTCGACTAGCGGGGGTTCCTACGAGCAGTACTTC.

This clonotype was detected many times. The chain links TRBV5-1 to TRBJ1-1, with a tentative D call TRBD1 (6 bases). CDR3 length: 15 residues. CDR1 and CDR2 (germline): SGHRS, YFSETQ. V shed 4 bases and J shed 0 bases, with 13 bases lying between them. CDR3 in DNA: TGCGCCAGCAGCCCCCAACAGGGAATGAACACTGAAGCTTTCTTT. Translated, it gives CASSPQQGMNTEAFF.

There are many counts of this clonotype. J is TRBJ2-7 and V is TRBV12-3 or TRBV12-4, with 15 bases aligning to TRBD2. V trimming: 2 bases; J trimming: 2 bases; junction bases outside the gene matches: 4. The CDR3 runs 17 residues. The chain's CDR3 is CASSLKRTSGGAYEQYF. CDR3 DNA: TGTGCCAGCAGTTTAAAGAGGACTAGCGGGGGGGCCTACGAGCAGTACTTC.

This clonotype occurred many times. V is TRBV20-1 and J is TRBJ2-7; D possibly matches TRBD1 or TRBD2 (5 bases each). CDR1 and CDR2 from the germline V gene are DFQATT and SNEGSKA (reference sequence). This CDR3 comprises 12 residues. The V gene lost 6 bases and the J gene lost 7 bases, with 16 bases spanning the gap. The CDR3 sequence is CSAREPLGEQYF. The CDR3 region has the DNA TGCAGTGCCAGGGAGCCCCTGGGGGAGCAGTACTTC.